Following are 16 T cell receptor beta chains from one sample sequenced in a study of glioma-infiltrating T cells. TCR alpha and beta CDR3 regions were amplified from RNA using iRepertoire nested multiplex PCR. TCRdb called the multiplex PCR reads again in MiXCR, with one record for every CDR3 protein. The table includes 35,000 to 45,000 distinct CDR3 sequences, under 25% detected once. The specimen sequenced was glioma tissue, nonneoplastic brain tissue, or PBMCs (not recorded which). Every receptor here comes from a human donor with low-grade glioma or glioblastoma, undergoing nonglioma brain surgery, or in good health (not recorded which).

This clonotype was seen ten or more times. The rearrangement joins TRBV4-2 to TRBJ2-1, with 10 bases fitting TRBD2. From germline, CDR1 is LGHNA and CDR2 YNFKEQ. This CDR3 contains 17 residues. The trim removed 1 base at V and 4 bases at J, leaving 7 bases unmatched. The CDR3 coding sequence is TGTGCCAGCAGCCAAGGGCTCGGGACTAGCGAGTACAATGAGCAGTTCTTC. This encodes CASSQGLGTSEYNEQFF.

In this sample, this clonotype turned up once. Germline and junction disagree at one end, which may indicate a read error. This chain joins TRBV6-6 and TRBJ2-7; D could derive from TRBD1 or TRBD2 (5 bases each). Germline assignment: CDR1 MNHNY and CDR2 SVGAGI (reference sequence). CDR3 length equals 14 residues. CDR3 in DNA: TGTGCCCGCAGCCCTCCAGGGAGCTCCTACGAGCAGTACTTC. Translation: CARSPPGSSYEQYF.

This chain uses TRBV6-1 with TRBJ1-1; unclear D gene. The CDR3 extends over 13 amino acids. Germline V lookup: CDR1 MNHNS, CDR2 SASEGT. The CDR3 sequence is CVSSESLNTEAFF. For the CDR3, the DNA is TGTGTTAGCAGTGAAAGTTTGAACACTGAAGCTTTCTTT.

CDR3 sequence: CASSFTGVYEQYF. As DNA, the CDR3 is TGTGCCAGCAGCTTTACAGGGGTCTACGAGCAGTACTTC. The chain is built from TRBV6-5 and TRBJ2-7, with 7 positions matching TRBD1. This CDR3 has 13 residues. CDR1 MNHEY and CDR2 SVGAGI come from the germline V gene. V dropped 6 bases and J dropped 3; count of bases not matched to a gene: 5.

V is TRBV5-1 and J is TRBJ2-2; TRBD1 agrees at 9 bases. The germline CDR1 and CDR2 sequences are SGHRS and YFSETQ. CDR3 length: 16 residues. V lost 3 bases, J lost 5 bases, and 8 bases stayed unmatched. CDR3 in DNA: TGCGCCAGCAGCTCGGCCGGTGACAGGGGGACCGGGGAGCTGTTTTTT. Protein: CASSSAGDRGTGELFF.

In its sample, this clonotype was seen many times. The rearrangement links TRBV14 to TRBJ2-3; TRBD1 matches 7 bases. Germline CDR1 reads SGHDN; CDR2 reads FVKESK. Losses at the gene ends were 4 bases for V and 0 bases for J; bases not matched to a gene: 4. The CDR3 is 15 amino acids. The CDR3 coding sequence is TGTGCCAGCAGCCGTGGGACAGCCAGCACAGATACGCAGTATTTT. Translation: CASSRGTASTDTQYF.

This clonotype was detected only a few times. Given a much more abundant clone one base away, this may be a read error. This chain connects TRBV28 to TRBJ2-7; possible D gene TRBD1, 5 bases. The CDR3 sequence is 14 residues long. Germline V gene data show CDR1 as MDHEN and CDR2 as SYDVKM. CDR3 in amino acids: CASSPRQSSCEQYF. CDR3 in DNA: TGTGCCAGCAGTCCAAGACAGAGCTCCTGCGAGCAGTACTTC.

As to this clonotype: The CDR3 end shows no conserved phenylalanine or tryptophan, and so a read error is likely. The chain is built from TRBV28 and TRBJ1-2; 8 nucleotides match TRBD1. Germline V lookup: CDR1 MDHEN, CDR2 SYDVKM. The CDR3 length is 16 residues. V lost 2 bases and J lost 5; bases outside the gene matches: 10. The CDR3 DNA is TGTGCCAGCAGTTTACAGGGGGCGGTTAAAGATTATGGCTACACCTCC. Its protein product is CASSLQGAVKDYGYTS.

This clonotype was detected only once. This may be a read error, as it is one base from a much larger clone. V is TRBV18 and J is TRBJ2-5; D not certain. Germline loops: CDR1 KGHSH, CDR2 LQKENI. The CDR3 runs to 11 residues. The CDR3 region is CTSSPQETQYF. Here the CDR3 DNA reads TGTACCAGCTCACCGCAAGAGACCCAGTACTTC.

This clonotype was observed many times. For the CDR3, the DNA is TGTGCCAGCAGTTTGCTGAGCACAGATACGCAGTATTTT. Translated: CASSLLSTDTQYF. The chain is built from TRBV28 and TRBJ2-3, with D hard to call. There are 13 residues in the CDR3. CDR1 is MDHEN, CDR2 SYDVKM, per germline. V was pared by 3 bases and J by 0 bases, with 4 bases between.

This clonotype was seen at least ten times. The chain has TRBV20-1 and TRBJ2-7, with D unclear. Germline V lookup: CDR1 DFQATT, CDR2 SNEGSKA (reference sequence). The CDR3 loop spans 13 amino acids. V lost 0 bases and J lost 2, with 8 bases in between. The CDR3 is CSARDLRTYEQYV. CDR3 bases: TGCAGTGCTAGAGATCTTCGGACCTACGAGCAGTACGTC.

This clonotype has ten or more counts. The V call is TRBV20-1, the J call TRBJ2-7, with D possibly being TRBD1 or TRBD2 (6 bases each). The CDR3 spans 13 residues. V lost 2 bases, J lost 2 bases, and 10 bases lay in between. CDR1 is DFQATT, CDR2 SNEGSKA, per germline (reference sequence). DNA for the CDR3: TGCAGTGCTAGATCGGGGGCCACCTACGAGCAGTACTTC. Translating gives CSARSGATYEQYF.

This clonotype was observed at least ten times. The rearrangement joins TRBV11-2 to TRBJ2-5; D call uncertain. Looked up from germline, CDR1 is SGHAT and CDR2 is FQNNGV. Trimming shortened V by 2 bases and J by 1 base, and 8 bases separated the two germline ends. There are 14 residues in the CDR3. The CDR3: CASSLRMSQETQYF. Written as DNA, the CDR3 is TGTGCCAGCAGCTTACGTATGAGCCAAGAGACCCAGTACTTC.

This clonotype has ten or more counts. The CDR3 spells CASSPPGVINVLTF. CDR3 in DNA: TGTGCCAGCAGCCCACCGGGGGTTATCAACGTCCTGACTTTC. V and J are TRBV7-9 and TRBJ2-6, with a tentative D call TRBD2 (6 bases). The V gene lost 5 bases and the J gene lost 9 bases, with 14 bases spanning the gap. The CDR3 length is 14 residues. CDR1 and CDR2 (germline): SEHNR, FQNEAQ (reference sequence). The full variable domain, in which reference TRBV7-9 and TRBJ2-6 provide the parts outside the CDR3, is DTGVSQNPRHKITKRGQNVTFRCDPISEHNRLYWYRQTLGQGPEFLTYFQNEAQLEKSRLLSDRFSAERPKGSFSTLEIQRTEQGDSAMYLCASSPPGVINVLTFGAGSRLTVL.

This clonotype appeared many times. This chain links TRBV7-9 with TRBJ2-1; D unclear. Trimming took 2 bases from V and 8 from J, leaving 13 bases between them. Per germline, CDR1 SEHNR and CDR2 FQNEAQ (reference sequence). The CDR3 runs 14 residues. The CDR3 region has the DNA TGTGCCAGCAGCTTATCGGCCAGCAACTATGAGCAGTTCTTC. Translating gives CASSLSASNYEQFF.

This clonotype was recorded many times. Mismatch with germline at one junction end may stem from a read error. V and J are TRBV7-7 and TRBJ2-1; D perhaps matches TRBD1 (5 bases). The germline CDR1 and CDR2 sequences are SSHAT and FNYEAQ (reference sequence). This CDR3 contains 12 residues. CDR3 sequence (DNA): TGTGCTAGCAGCTTAGACGGACACGAGCAGTTCTTC. Its protein product is CASSLDGHEQFF.